This entry concerns a single T cell receptor (beta chain). The antigen it binds to is not known. Base qualities are missing; no much larger clone stands one base away. This specimen belongs to a study of T cells after yellow fever vaccination (dated by TCRdb to between 2018 and 2021). With respect to the entire study: The SMART-Seq v4 Ultra Low Input RNA kit was used to prepare libraries from fractions with low cell numbers. Blood samples were taken at several timepoints before and after primary and secondary immunization, and bulk PBMC replicates and cell subsets were isolated. Two healthy male donors, one aged 18 to 29 and one aged 30 to 40 years, were included in the cohort. To track T-cell clones before and after primary and booster YFV17D yellow fever vaccination, bulk TCR alpha and beta repertoires were sequenced longitudinally.

The CDR3 runs 15 amino acids, cysteine and phenylalanine included. Only the CDR3 DNA stays, 45 bases, in frame from base 1. The CDR1 and CDR2 encoded by the germline V gene are MDHEN and SYDVKM. Trimming costs V 6 bases and J 2 bases, and their ends lie 14 bases apart. Study-wide findings and limitations: A small fraction of clonotypes appeared in both the CD4 and CD8 compartments, likely as a result of convergent recombination. FACS-sorted repertoires could contain abundant contaminating clonotypes from the bulk population, so computational filtering was required. Compared with the primary T-cell response, the secondary T-cell response was weaker but faster, peaking on day 5 rather than day 15. After the booster, most clones that had expanded after primary vaccination were detected again (around 97% of CD4 and around nine tenths of CD8), suggesting broad maintenance of memory. Only a couple of donors were included in the study, so the extent to which the findings can be generalized is limited.

According to the study, the label for this sample's treatment or condition signals: live attenuated yellow fever vaccine strain. Two biological replicates of bulk PBMCs were collected at each blood-draw timepoint. PBMCs were isolated from peripheral blood using a standard Ficoll-Paque protocol. TriZol was used to extract RNA from bulk PBMCs, CD4 and CD8 fractions, and dextramer-positive and dextramer-negative fractions. Synthesis of TCR cDNA relied on 5'RACE template switching, a step that introduced a universal primer site along with unique molecular identifiers. Priming for cDNA synthesis came from both the TCR alpha and TCR beta constant segments. Library amplification involved two PCR steps, and the second step added sample barcodes and sequencing adapters. Sequencing of libraries was done on Illumina HiSeq 2500 (2x100 bp) or NovaSeq (2x150 bp). As for the authors' bioinformatics: MIGEC handled demultiplexing of reads and collapsing into UMI consensus sequences, while MiXCR performed V(D)J alignment. Clonotypes responding to the vaccine were identified with edgeR on replicate PBMC samples, with the criteria of FDR below 0.01 and a log2 fold change above 5 up to day 15. Bulk clonotypes were assigned CD4 or CD8 identity according to which sequenced CD4 or CD8 repertoire held them at higher abundance. TCRdb itself trimmed the public reads at Q25 with fastp, ran MiXCR and retained productive beta chains. Entries that share a CDR3 protein sequence are merged under the most common genes and DNA. What appears here as the V and J calls and clone size reflects TCRdb's work, not the paper's. For this sample there are about 510,000 distinct CDR3 sequences; 21% appear just once. Clones ranked in the top ten supply roughly 16% of the sample.

Recombination connected TRBV28 to TRBJ1-5, with a weak D call of TRBD1 (6 bases match). The material was PBMCs, obtained roughly 20 days after the first yellow fever vaccination. The sequence derives from a man between 18 and 29 years old who received the YFV17D yellow fever vaccine. The CDR3 is CASRLTGLGNQPQHF. The DNA sequence is TGTGCCAGCAGACTTACAGGGCTAGGCAATCAGCCCCAGCATTTT.